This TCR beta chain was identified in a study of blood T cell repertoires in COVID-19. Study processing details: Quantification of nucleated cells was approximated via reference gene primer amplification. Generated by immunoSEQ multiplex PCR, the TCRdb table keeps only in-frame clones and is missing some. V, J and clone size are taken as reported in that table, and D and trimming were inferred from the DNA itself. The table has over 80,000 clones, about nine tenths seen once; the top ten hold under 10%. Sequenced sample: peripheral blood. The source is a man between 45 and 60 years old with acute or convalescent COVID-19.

The CDR3 region has the DNA TGTGCCAGCAGTTTGGACAGGGGCGATGGCTACACCTTC. It specifies CASSLDRGDGYTF. This rearrangement joins TRBV28 to TRBJ1-2; 9 bases line up with TRBD1. CDR1 and CDR2 (germline): MDHEN, SYDVKM. V lost 3 bases, J lost 6 bases, and 2 bases stayed unmatched. CDR3 size: 13 residues.